This T cell receptor beta chain was profiled in a study of blood T cell repertoires in COVID-19. As for the study in general: Samples representing acute and convalescent COVID-19 were sourced from the United States, Italy and Spain. T cells, B-cell-depleted T cells, or PBMCs provided the cDNA or gDNA that served as material.

Per the original data handling: Amplification from reference gene primers served as the basis for estimated nucleated cell counts. Repertoires were generated with immunoSEQ multiplex PCR, while TCRdb's copy carries only in-frame clones and drops some. The V and J calls and clone size were taken over from that table, and D and trimming were inferred from the DNA. The repertoire includes fewer than 100,000 clones, around nine tenths of them detected once, and 6.5% to 9% sits in the top ten. Per germline, CDR1 SGHRS and CDR2 YFSETQ. Trimming cost V 2 bases and J 2 bases; bases outside gene matches: 2. This CDR3 comprises 15 residues.

The sample taken for sequencing was peripheral blood. The chain links TRBV5-1 to TRBJ1-5, with 9 bases that match TRBD1. This TCR came from a man aged 55 to 70 with acute or convalescent COVID-19. This CDR3 reads CASSFTGGGNQPQHF. The CDR3 nucleotides are TGCGCCAGCAGCTTTACAGGGGGCGGCAATCAGCCCCAGCATTTT.